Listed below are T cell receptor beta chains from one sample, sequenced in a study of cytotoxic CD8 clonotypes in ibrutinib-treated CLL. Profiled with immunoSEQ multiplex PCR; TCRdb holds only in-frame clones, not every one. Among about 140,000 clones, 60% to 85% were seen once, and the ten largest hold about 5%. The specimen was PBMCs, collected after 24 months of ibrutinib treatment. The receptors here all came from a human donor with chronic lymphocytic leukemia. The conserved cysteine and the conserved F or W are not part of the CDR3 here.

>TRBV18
ASSPVQQGDGYT
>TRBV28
ASSGGRHTEAF
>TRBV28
ASSSAGGGNQPQH
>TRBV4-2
ASSQGLGDRGKNGYT
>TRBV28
ASSLGQVFYGYT
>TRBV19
ASSVSRRGIQY
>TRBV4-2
ASSPRDRGPASEKLF
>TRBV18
ASSPGAKGAPADTQY
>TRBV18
ASSPPDRVGEQY
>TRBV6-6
ASSWGPTDTQY
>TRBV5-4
ASSLGTGVANEKLF
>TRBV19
ASSLSGSYGYT
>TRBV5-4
ASSLDPGNTGELF
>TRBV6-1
ASRAADSNQPQH
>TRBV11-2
ASSHEGRVQY
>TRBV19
ASSPAGTYNEQF
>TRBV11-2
ASSLDSGNGETQY
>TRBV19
ASSIVPRQGRVYEQY
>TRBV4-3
ASSQSSGTGVAYEQY
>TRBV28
ASSPRQGANTEAF
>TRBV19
ASSATGSPGTQY
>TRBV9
ASSVGPTVGSYEQY
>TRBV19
ASSLSSGGYEQY
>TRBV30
AWREAGVYGYT
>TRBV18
ASSPRTGFEAF
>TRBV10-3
ASSRGGSQETQY
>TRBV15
ATSRDTPEASRQY
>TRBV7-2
ASSRLPSANEKLF
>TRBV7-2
ASSLAGAGGPQNIQY
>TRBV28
ATTLAGGYTEAF
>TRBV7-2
ASMFGEGRETQY
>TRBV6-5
ASSYGQNNYGYT